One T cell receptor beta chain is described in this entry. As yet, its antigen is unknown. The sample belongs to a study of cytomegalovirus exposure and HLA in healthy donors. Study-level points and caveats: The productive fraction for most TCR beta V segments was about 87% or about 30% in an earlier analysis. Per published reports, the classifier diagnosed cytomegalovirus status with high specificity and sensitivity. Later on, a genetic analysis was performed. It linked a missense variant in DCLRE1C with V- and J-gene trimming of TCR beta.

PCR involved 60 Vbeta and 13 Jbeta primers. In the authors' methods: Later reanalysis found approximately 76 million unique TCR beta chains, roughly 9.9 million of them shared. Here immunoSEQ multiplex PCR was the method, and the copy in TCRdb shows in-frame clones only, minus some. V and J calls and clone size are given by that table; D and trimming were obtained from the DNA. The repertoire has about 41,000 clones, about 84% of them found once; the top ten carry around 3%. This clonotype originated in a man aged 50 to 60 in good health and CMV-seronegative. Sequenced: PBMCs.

The CDR3 region is CASRTAMGGELFF. CDR3 bases: TGTGCCTCTCGGACAGCGATGGGCGGGGAGCTGTTTTTT. This rearrangement joins TRBV30 to TRBJ2-2; tentative D call: TRBD1 (6 bases). V was pared by 7 bases and J by 7 bases, with 16 bases between. CDR1 and CDR2 (germline): GTSNPN, SVGIG (reference sequence). The CDR3 is made up of 13 amino acids.